Presented here are 23 T cell receptor beta chains from one specimen sequenced in a study of blood T cell repertoires in COVID-19. Clones were read by immunoSEQ multiplex PCR, and TCRdb kept only the in-frame ones, dropping some. The sample has roughly 220,000 clones; roughly 76% are singletons. The sequenced sample was peripheral blood. Source of these receptors: a woman of 80 years or more with COVID-19, enrolled during active disease.

V and J are TRBV18 and TRBJ1-1; TRBD1 matches 7 bases. Germline trimming cut 2 bases from V and 7 bases from J; bases unmatched to any gene: 7. Germline V gene lookup returns CDR1 KGHSH and CDR2 LQKENI. This CDR3 region has 14 residues. In DNA, the CDR3 is TGTGCCAGCTCACCAATAGGGGGCGCGGGTGAAGCTTTCTTT. Its translation: CASSPIGGAGEAFF.

V usage is TRBV6-2 or TRBV6-3 and J usage is TRBJ2-4, with 10 nucleotides matching TRBD1. The germline V gene encodes CDR1 MNHEY and CDR2 SVGEGT. The length of the CDR3 is 14 residues. The trim removed 6 bases at V and 8 bases at J, leaving 7 bases unmatched. CDR3 coding DNA: TGTGCCAGCAGGCCTCATGGACAGGGGGACATTCAGTACTTC. It is translated as CASRPHGQGDIQYF.

This clone was recorded only once. The chain recombines TRBV18 with TRBJ2-1; possible D gene TRBD2, 6 bases. Trimming took 3 bases from V and 6 from J, leaving 12 bases between them. The V gene's germline CDR1 is KGHSH and CDR2 LQKENI. This CDR3 comprises 14 residues. The CDR3 spells CASSPLAGLNEQFF. CDR3 sequence (DNA): TGTGCCAGCTCACCTCTGGCGGGACTCAATGAGCAGTTCTTC.

This clone was seen a single time. The DNA of the CDR3 is TGTGCCAGCAGCTTAGATGACAGGGGCAATCAGCCCCAGCATTTT. Translated: CASSLDDRGNQPQHF. The V gene is TRBV11-2, the J gene TRBJ1-5; 7 bases align to TRBD1. The V gene's germline CDR1 is SGHAT and CDR2 FQNNGV. The CDR3 totals 15 residues. The ends lost 0 bases at V and 2 bases at J; junction bases unmatched: 1.

V and J are TRBV5-1 and TRBJ1-1; the match to TRBD1 covers 10 bases. The CDR3 runs to 15 residues. The germline V gene encodes CDR1 SGHRS and CDR2 YFSETQ. Losses at the gene ends were 4 bases for V and 4 bases for J; bases not matched to a gene: 7. As DNA, the CDR3 is TGCGCCAGCAGCCGTGACAGGACAGGGGGCACTGAAGCTTTCTTT. Translating it yields CASSRDRTGGTEAFF. The variable domain in full, completed from reference TRBV5-1 and TRBJ1-1, reads KAGVTQTPRYLIKTRGQQVTLSCSPISGHRSVSWYQQTPGQGLQFLFEYFSETQRNKGNFPGRFSGRQFSNSRSEMNVSTLELGDSALYLCASSRDRTGGTEAFFGQGTRLTVV.

This clone was seen only a few times. This chain uses TRBV7-3 with TRBJ1-1; 7 positions match TRBD1. The germline V gene encodes CDR1 SGHTA and CDR2 FQGTGA. The CDR3 runs to 13 residues. J was trimmed by 3 bases and V by 5 bases; bases with no gene match: 3. The CDR3 DNA reads as TGTGCCAGCAGCATAGACAGGGACACTGAAGCTTTCTTT. Encoded protein: CASSIDRDTEAFF.

CDR3 bases: TGTGCTAGTGGTCCAACTGGACAGGGGCATCAGCCCCAGCATTTT. This gives the protein CASGPTGQGHQPQHF. The V gene is TRBV12-5, the J gene TRBJ1-5; 9 positions agree with TRBD1. The V gene's germline CDR1 is LGHNT and CDR2 FRNRAP. The J segment lost 5 bases and the V segment lost 5 bases, leaving 7 bases of the junction unmatched. This CDR3 is 15 amino acids long.

The CDR3 region is CASFSRNYGYTF. The CDR3 DNA reads TGTGCCAGCTTTAGTCGAAACTATGGCTACACCTTC. V and J are TRBV28 and TRBJ1-2; no reliable D call. The CDR3 has 12 amino acids. The V gene's germline CDR1 is MDHEN and CDR2 SYDVKM. V was clipped by 8 bases and J by 2 bases, with 9 bases between them.

The chain carries TRBV9 and TRBJ2-3, with D hard to call. Per germline, CDR1 SGDLS and CDR2 YYNGEE. Trimming took off 3 bases at V and 10 bases at J, with 12 bases between the two ends. There are 12 residues in the CDR3. The CDR3: CASSASNKPQYF. In DNA, the CDR3 is TGTGCCAGCAGCGCGTCCAATAAGCCGCAGTATTTT.

V usage is TRBV29-1 and J usage is TRBJ2-1; D is perhaps TRBD2 (6 bases). Trimming left V 7 bases short and J 10 bases short, with 14 bases between. Germline V gives CDR1 SQVTM, CDR2 ANQGSEA. This CDR3 comprises 11 residues. For the CDR3, the DNA is TGCAGCGCCCCGGGGGTAATCGAGCAGTTCTTC. This translates into CSAPGVIEQFF.

This chain joins TRBV28 and TRBJ1-3, with 8 nucleotides matching TRBD1. This CDR3 is 15 amino acids long. CDR1 is MDHEN, CDR2 SYDVKM, per germline. V was pared by 5 bases and J by 0 bases, with 3 bases of the junction left unmatched. The CDR3 bases are TGTGCCAGCAGTGGTACAGGGGGCTCTGGAAACACCATATATTTT. It yields the protein CASSGTGGSGNTIYF.

The chain uses TRBV7-2 and TRBJ2-1; 11 bases fit TRBD2. The V gene end was trimmed by 4 bases and the J gene end by 7 bases; junction bases not matched to a gene: 12. This CDR3 spans 17 amino acids. Germline-derived CDR1 and CDR2 are SGHTA and FQGNSA. The CDR3 nucleotides read TGTGCCAGCAGCTCAATCATACTAGCGGGAGAACTTAATGAGCAGTTCTTC. It yields the protein CASSSIILAGELNEQFF.

The chain links TRBV6-2 or TRBV6-3 to TRBJ2-2; 12 nucleotides line up with TRBD2. There are 16 residues in the CDR3. In germline, CDR1 is MNHEY, CDR2 SVGEGT. V lost 6 bases, J lost 3 bases, and 5 bases stayed unmatched. CDR3 residues: CASSRTSGTHTGELFF. CDR3 in DNA: TGTGCCAGCAGCCGGACTAGCGGGACCCACACCGGGGAGCTGTTTTTT.

This chain uses TRBV2 with TRBJ1-1; D ambiguous. The germline V and J ends were trimmed by 5 bases and 3 bases, with 19 bases remaining between them. This CDR3 has 16 amino acids. Per the germline V gene, CDR1 is SNHLY and CDR2 is FYNNEI. The CDR3 is CASSSEGRIRYTEAFF. CDR3 bases: TGTGCCAGCAGTTCAGAGGGCCGGATACGTTACACTGAAGCTTTCTTT.

This rearrangement joins TRBV7-6 to TRBJ2-7, with 9 bases fitting TRBD1. Trimming took 5 bases from V and 2 from J; bases not matched to a gene: 7. CDR1 is SGHVS, CDR2 FNYEAQ, per germline. This CDR3 is built from 15 residues. DNA of the CDR3: TGTGCCAGCAGCAGTGGGACAGGGAAACCCTACGAGCAGTACTTC. Translated: CASSSGTGKPYEQYF.

This clone was picked up a small number of times. This chain uses TRBV4-2 with TRBJ1-5; 11 bases align to TRBD1. The CDR3 loop spans 16 amino acids. Losses at the gene ends were 0 bases for V and 6 bases for J; bases not matched to a gene: 4. Per the germline V gene, CDR1 is LGHNA and CDR2 is YNFKEQ. The CDR3 sequence: CASSQERDRGAQPQHF. The CDR3 coding sequence is TGTGCCAGCAGCCAAGAACGGGACAGGGGGGCTCAGCCCCAGCATTTT.

The gene calls are TRBV5-1 and TRBJ2-3; D gene uncertain. There are 15 residues in the CDR3. V lost 1 base and J lost 4, with 13 bases in between. Germline V gives CDR1 SGHRS, CDR2 YFSETQ. CDR3: CASSLMADSADTQYF. CDR3 sequence (DNA): TGCGCCAGCAGCTTGATGGCGGATAGTGCAGATACGCAGTATTTT.

This chain joins TRBV18 and TRBJ2-3; D perhaps matches TRBD2 (6 bases). Trimming removed 2 bases from V and 8 bases from J, with 14 bases in between. The CDR3 is made up of 14 amino acids. Per germline, CDR1 KGHSH and CDR2 LQKENI. The CDR3, as DNA: TGTGCCAGCTCACCAGGGCAGGGAGGTGGTACGCAGTATTTT. Protein: CASSPGQGGGTQYF.

The V gene is TRBV9, the J gene TRBJ1-1; D not resolved. CDR3 length: 12 residues. The germline CDR1 and CDR2 sequences are SGDLS and YYNGEE. Deletions cut 3 bases from V and 5 bases from J, with 8 bases between. The CDR3 region is CASSASGTEAFF. The CDR3 DNA reads as TGTGCCAGCAGCGCCTCGGGGACTGAAGCTTTCTTT.

There are a few counts of this clone. The V gene is TRBV30, the J gene TRBJ1-1; D perhaps matches TRBD1 (6 bases). The V gene lost 3 bases and the J gene lost 6 bases, with 14 bases spanning the gap. Germline CDR1 reads GTSNPN; CDR2 reads SVGIG (reference sequence). CDR3 length: 13 residues. The CDR3 nucleotides are TGTGCCTGGAGGCGGCAGGGGACCTCTGAAGCTTTCTTT. Its protein is CAWRRQGTSEAFF.

This clone occurred a few times. J is TRBJ2-3 and V is TRBV5-4; TRBD1 is a possible D gene (6 bases). The germline V gene encodes CDR1 SGHNT and CDR2 YYREEE (reference sequence). V was cut by 6 bases and J by 0 bases, with 14 bases left in between. The CDR3 totals 15 residues. CDR3 amino acids: CASTLTGYSTDTQYF. In DNA, the CDR3 is TGTGCCAGCACCCTAACAGGGTATAGCACAGATACGCAGTATTTT.

The chain couples TRBV7-2 to TRBJ2-1; D is perhaps TRBD2 (7 bases). V was trimmed by 6 bases and J by 4 bases, leaving 16 bases between them. Germline V lookup: CDR1 SGHTA, CDR2 FQGNSA. CDR3 length equals 15 residues. The CDR3 region is CASRFGGGTYNEQFF. CDR3 nucleotide sequence: TGTGCCAGCAGGTTCGGCGGGGGCACTTACAATGAGCAGTTCTTC.

This chain connects TRBV9 to TRBJ1-2, with 9 bases lining up with TRBD1. CDR3 length equals 16 residues. Losses at the gene ends were 4 bases for V and 1 base for J; bases not matched to a gene: 8. The germline gives CDR1 SGDLS, CDR2 YYNGEE. CDR3 region: CASSILPGQGNYGYTF. The CDR3 bases are TGTGCCAGCAGCATACTACCGGGACAGGGTAACTATGGCTACACCTTC. Supplemented by reference TRBV9 and TRBJ1-2, the full variable domain reads DSGVTQTPKHLITATGQRVTLRCSPRSGDLSVYWYQQSLDQGLQFLIQYYNGEERAKGNILERFSAQQFPDLHSELNLSSLELGDSALYFCASSILPGQGNYGYTFGSGTRLTVV.